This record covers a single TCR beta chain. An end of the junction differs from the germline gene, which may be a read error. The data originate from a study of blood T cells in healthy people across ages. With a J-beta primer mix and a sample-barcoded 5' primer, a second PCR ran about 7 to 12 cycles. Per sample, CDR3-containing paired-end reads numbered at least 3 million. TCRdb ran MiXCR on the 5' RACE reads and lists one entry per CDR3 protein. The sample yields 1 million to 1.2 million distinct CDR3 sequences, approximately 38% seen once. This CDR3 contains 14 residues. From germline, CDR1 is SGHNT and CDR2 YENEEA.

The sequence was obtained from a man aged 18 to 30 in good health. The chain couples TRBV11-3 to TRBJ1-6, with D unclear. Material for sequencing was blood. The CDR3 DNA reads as TGTGCCAGCAGCTTGGGAACGGGTAATCCACCCCTCCACTTT. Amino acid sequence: CASSLGTGNPPLHF.